Listed here are 28 T cell receptor beta chains from one sample, sequenced in a study of blood T cell repertoires in COVID-19. Clones were read by immunoSEQ multiplex PCR, and TCRdb kept only the in-frame ones, dropping some. The table has approximately 200,000 clones, roughly 77% seen once; the top ten hold 12%. Sequencing was carried out using peripheral blood. The source of these receptors is a woman at least 80 years old with COVID-19, enrolled during active disease.

In its sample, this clone was seen many times. CDR3 amino acids: CASSPPLAGGTYEQYF. The CDR3 bases are TGTGCCAGCAGTCCCCCCTTAGCGGGAGGAACCTACGAGCAGTACTTC. This chain uses TRBV28 with TRBJ2-7, with 10 bases aligning to TRBD2. V was pared by 5 bases and J by 2 bases, with 9 bases of the junction left unmatched. The CDR3 sequence is 16 residues long. Germline CDR1 and CDR2: MDHEN and SYDVKM.

The J gene is TRBJ2-7, the V gene TRBV20-1; D not resolved. The germline V gene has CDR1 DFQATT and CDR2 SNEGSKA (reference sequence). V lost 3 bases and J lost 5, with 20 bases in between. CDR3 size: 15 residues. CDR3 region: CSASERDGYVHEQYF. In DNA, the CDR3 is TGCAGTGCTAGTGAACGAGACGGGTACGTTCACGAGCAGTACTTC.

This rearrangement joins TRBV12-3 or TRBV12-4 to TRBJ2-2; D is perhaps TRBD2 (6 bases). This CDR3 spans 13 amino acids. The germline V and J ends were trimmed by 7 bases and 6 bases, with 12 bases remaining between them. In DNA, the CDR3 is TGTGCCAGCACCCTGGGACTCCCCGGGGAGCTGTTTTTT. This codes for CASTLGLPGELFF.

This clone has a single count. CDR3 in amino acids: CASSFSGPDNEQFF. As DNA, the CDR3 is TGTGCCAGCAGTTTTTCAGGGCCCGACAATGAGCAGTTCTTC. This sequence joins TRBV28 and TRBJ2-1, with D possibly being TRBD1 (5 bases). Germline lookup yields CDR1 MDHEN and CDR2 SYDVKM. The CDR3 totals 14 residues. Trimming removed 3 bases from V and 5 bases from J, with 11 bases in between.

This clone came up once. The rearrangement links TRBV5-1 to TRBJ2-6; the D is unclear. Germline CDR1 SGHRS, CDR2 YFSETQ. Trimming took off 0 bases at V and 0 bases at J, with 7 bases between the two ends. The CDR3 is 16 amino acids. CDR3: CASSLAVNSGANVLTF. CDR3 DNA sequence: TGCGCCAGCAGCTTGGCGGTTAACTCTGGGGCCAACGTCCTGACTTTC.

The chain employs TRBV7-8 and TRBJ1-1, with D perhaps TRBD1 (5 bases). The V end was cut by 8 bases, the J end by 1 base, with 11 bases between. Germline CDR1 reads SGHVS; CDR2 reads FQNEAQ. This CDR3 comprises 13 residues. The CDR3 DNA is TGTGCCAGCGGCACAACAGGGAACACTGAAGCTTTCTTT. It specifies CASGTTGNTEAFF. Full variable domain (missing parts from reference TRBV7-8 and TRBJ1-1): GAGVSQSPRYKVAKRGQDVALRCDPISGHVSLFWYQQALGQGPEFLTYFQNEAQLDKSGLPSDRFFAERPEGSVSTLKIQRTQQEDSAVYLCASGTTGNTEAFFGQGTRLTVV.

V usage is TRBV2 and J usage is TRBJ2-1, with 11 bases fitting TRBD2. The V gene end was trimmed by 2 bases and the J gene end by 6 bases; junction bases not matched to a gene: 3. Germline-derived CDR1 and CDR2 are SNHLY and FYNNEI. The CDR3 sequence is 15 residues long. The CDR3 DNA follows: TGTGCCAGCAGTGAACTAGCGGGAGGCTTCAATGAGCAGTTCTTC. Its translation: CASSELAGGFNEQFF.

V usage is TRBV5-1 and J usage is TRBJ1-2; 10 bases line up with TRBD1. Germline V gives CDR1 SGHRS, CDR2 YFSETQ. The CDR3 length is 15 residues. V dropped 4 bases and J dropped 0; count of bases not matched to a gene: 3. The CDR3 is CASSLGTGANYGYTF. The CDR3 DNA reads as TGCGCCAGCAGCCTGGGGACAGGGGCTAACTATGGCTACACCTTC.

This clone was seen more than once but under ten times. The CDR3 loop is CASSQEPGGLPQHF. The CDR3 DNA reads TGTGCCAGCAGCCAAGAGCCAGGGGGTTTGCCCCAGCATTTT. This chain uses TRBV4-2 with TRBJ1-5; 7 positions agree with TRBD1. The CDR3 is made up of 14 amino acids. J lost 9 bases, V lost 0 bases, and 5 bases had no gene match. Germline V gene sequence: CDR1 LGHNA, CDR2 YNFKEQ.

The chain employs TRBV11-3 and TRBJ2-5; weak D call: TRBD2 (6 bases). With 5 bases removed from V and 1 base from J, the gap between germline ends came to 23 bases. Germline values: CDR1 SGHNT, CDR2 YENEEA. This CDR3 spans 18 amino acids. The chain's CDR3 is CASSRPGGGPGFQETQYF. CDR3 nucleotides: TGTGCCAGCAGCCGTCCCGGAGGAGGGCCGGGGTTCCAAGAGACCCAGTACTTC.

The rearrangement uses TRBV20-1 and TRBJ1-6; 7 bases fit TRBD1. From germline, CDR1 is DFQATT and CDR2 SNEGSKA (reference sequence). The CDR3 length is 17 residues. After removal of 6 bases from V and 8 bases from J, the junction contained 19 bases not matched to a gene. CDR3 DNA: TGCAGTGCCAGTAGACAGGGCGGCGGACTAATCTATTCACCCCTCCACTTT. It encodes CSASRQGGGLIYSPLHF.

This clone was observed a single time. This rearrangement joins TRBV11-3 to TRBJ2-3, with a possible D match to TRBD2 (7 bases). The CDR3 length is 17 residues. Trimming took off 1 base at V and 2 bases at J, with 16 bases between the two ends. CDR1 and CDR2 (germline): SGHNT, YENEEA. CDR3 DNA sequence: TGTGCCAGCAGCTTAGGTCGGGGGGCCGTATTCACAGATACGCAGTATTTT. Its translation: CASSLGRGAVFTDTQYF.

J is TRBJ1-1 and V is TRBV4-1; possibly TRBD1 for D (5 bases). The CDR3 runs to 13 residues. Germline V gene sequence: CDR1 MGHRA, CDR2 YSYEKL. Trimming removed 4 bases from V and 0 bases from J, with 6 bases in between. The chain's CDR3 is CASSRQLNTEAFF. The CDR3 region has the DNA TGCGCCAGCAGCCGACAGCTGAACACTGAAGCTTTCTTT.

The chain has TRBV6-6 and TRBJ1-1; D perhaps matches TRBD1 (5 bases). V shed 0 bases and J shed 0 bases, with 11 bases lying between them. CDR3 length equals 16 residues. Per the germline V gene, CDR1 is MNHNY and CDR2 is SVGAGI (reference sequence). This CDR3 reads CASSYSLRAMNTEAFF. CDR3 DNA: TGTGCCAGCAGTTACTCGCTCAGGGCTATGAACACTGAAGCTTTCTTT.

The gene calls are TRBV12-3 or TRBV12-4 and TRBJ2-1; D is unclear. CDR3 length equals 12 residues. Trimming removed 4 bases from V and 5 bases from J, with 6 bases in between. In DNA form, the CDR3 reads TGTGCCAGCAGTTATCCGGACAATGAGCAGTTCTTC. This sequence encodes CASSYPDNEQFF.

The V call is TRBV29-1, the J call TRBJ1-3; 7 positions agree with TRBD1. CDR3 length: 13 residues. V lost 7 bases, J lost 6 bases, and 9 bases stayed unmatched. Per germline, CDR1 SQVTM and CDR2 ANQGSEA. DNA of the CDR3: TGCAGCGGTGACAGGGTGAGAGAAAACACCATATATTTT. This translates into CSGDRVRENTIYF.

CDR3 protein: CASSIAGEEETQYF. The CDR3 coding sequence is TGTGCCAGCAGTATAGCGGGAGAGGAAGAGACCCAGTACTTC. The chain has TRBV27 and TRBJ2-5; 9 bases agree with TRBD2. This CDR3 spans 14 amino acids. The germline CDR1 and CDR2 sequences are MNHEY and SMNVEV (reference sequence). V gave up 5 bases and J gave up 3 bases; unmatched junction bases: 4.

The chain has TRBV2 and TRBJ2-1, with a tentative D call TRBD2 (6 bases). Germline CDR1 and CDR2: SNHLY and FYNNEI. CDR3 length: 15 residues. V shed 6 bases and J shed 0 bases, with 12 bases lying between them. The CDR3 DNA sequence: TGTGCCAGCAGCGGAGGGTCGAGCTCCTACAATGAGCAGTTCTTC. Translating gives CASSGGSSSYNEQFF.

The chain links TRBV4-2 to TRBJ1-4; weak D call: TRBD1 (5 bases). The CDR3 runs 16 residues. CDR1 is LGHNA and CDR2 is YNFKEQ in the germline V gene. V gave up 1 base and J gave up 2 bases, with 11 bases separating them. CDR3 residues: CASSQVEGSTNEKLFF. The CDR3 DNA follows: TGTGCCAGCAGCCAAGTGGAGGGGTCGACTAATGAAAAACTGTTTTTT.

This clone was seen only a few times. This chain's CDR3 is CTSSRARERSSYEQYF. The CDR3 nucleotides read TGCACCAGCAGCCGAGCACGGGAGAGGAGCTCCTACGAGCAGTACTTC. The chain uses TRBV1 and TRBJ2-7; the table gives TRBD2 as D, unverified against the DNA. TRBV1 is a pseudogene locus. The CDR3 extends over 16 amino acids.

The chain joins TRBV29-1 to TRBJ1-2; D is undetermined. V lost 4 bases to trimming and J lost 3 bases, with 9 bases between them. The CDR3 sequence is 12 residues long. Germline V lookup: CDR1 SQVTM, CDR2 ANQGSEA. The CDR3 is CSVGPDYYGYTF. CDR3 nucleotides: TGCAGCGTTGGCCCTGACTACTATGGCTACACCTTC.

CDR3 amino acids: CASRSPGLAGVRPGELFF. CDR3 coding DNA: TGTGCCAGCAGGAGCCCGGGACTAGCGGGAGTAAGGCCCGGGGAGCTGTTTTTT. This rearrangement joins TRBV28 to TRBJ2-2, with 14 bases identical to TRBD2. Germline V gene sequence: CDR1 MDHEN, CDR2 SYDVKM. CDR3 length: 18 amino acids. V trimming: 6 bases; J trimming: 6 bases; junction bases outside the gene matches: 12.

CDR3 sequence (DNA): TGTGCCAGCAGTTTCCGACAGGGAGAAGCTTTCTTT. It encodes CASSFRQGEAFF. The chain couples TRBV7-9 to TRBJ1-1, with 7 bases matching TRBD1. Germline V gene data show CDR1 as SEHNR and CDR2 as FQNEAQ (reference sequence). The ends lost 6 bases at V and 8 bases at J; junction bases unmatched: 6. There are 12 residues in the CDR3.

The gene calls are TRBV6-2 or TRBV6-3 and TRBJ2-2; tentatively, D is TRBD2 (5 bases). The germline V gene encodes CDR1 MNHEY and CDR2 SVGEGT. The CDR3 is 14 amino acids. Trimming pared 4 bases from V and 6 bases from J, leaving 12 bases between. Written as DNA, the CDR3 is TGTGCCAGCAGTTCCACTTTTAGCGCCGGGGAGCTGTTTTTT. Translated, it gives CASSSTFSAGELFF.

This chain connects TRBV4-2 to TRBJ1-2, with 7 positions matching TRBD1. CDR1 LGHNA and CDR2 YNFKEQ come from the germline V gene. This CDR3 has 19 amino acids. J gave up 4 bases and V 3 bases, and 20 bases lay outside the gene matches. The CDR3 loop is CASSQQFGGRGGGIYGYTF. Written as DNA, the CDR3 is TGTGCCAGCAGCCAGCAATTCGGGGGTCGTGGAGGGGGCATCTATGGCTACACCTTC.

The chain recombines TRBV27 with TRBJ2-7; tentatively, D is TRBD1 (5 bases). The germline CDR1 and CDR2 sequences are MNHEY and SMNVEV (reference sequence). Trimming removed 3 bases at V and 3 bases at J, with 12 bases between. The CDR3 totals 14 residues. Here the CDR3 DNA reads TGTGCCAGCAGTTTTCGCAGGGCCCGCTACGAGCAGTACTTC. This encodes CASSFRRARYEQYF.

This chain links TRBV6-5 with TRBJ1-1; unclear D gene. V gave up 5 bases and J gave up 0 bases, with 10 bases separating them. The CDR3 covers 14 residues. Germline V gene sequence: CDR1 MNHEY, CDR2 SVGAGI. CDR3 region: CASSPRSLNTEAFF. The CDR3 coding sequence is TGTGCCAGCAGTCCCCGGTCGTTGAACACTGAAGCTTTCTTT.

The V call is TRBV7-2, the J call TRBJ2-2; D is perhaps TRBD2 (5 bases). The CDR3 has 16 residues. The germline CDR1 and CDR2 sequences are SGHTA and FQGNSA. V dropped 1 base and J dropped 2 bases, with 11 bases sitting between them. The CDR3 DNA is TGTGCCAGCAGCTTAGTGTCCGGACTTAACACCGGGGAGCTGTTTTTT. It translates to CASSLVSGLNTGELFF.